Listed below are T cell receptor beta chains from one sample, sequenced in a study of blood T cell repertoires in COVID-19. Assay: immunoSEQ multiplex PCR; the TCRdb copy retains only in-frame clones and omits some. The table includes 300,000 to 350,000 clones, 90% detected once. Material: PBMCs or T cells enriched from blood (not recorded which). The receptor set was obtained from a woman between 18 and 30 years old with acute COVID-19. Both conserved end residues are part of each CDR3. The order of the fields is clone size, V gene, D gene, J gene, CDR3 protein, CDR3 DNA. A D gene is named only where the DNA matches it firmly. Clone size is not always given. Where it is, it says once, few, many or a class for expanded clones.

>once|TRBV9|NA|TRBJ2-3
CASSVGGKTTDTQYF
TGTGCCAGCAGCGTAGGAGGGAAAACGACAGATACGCAGTATTTT
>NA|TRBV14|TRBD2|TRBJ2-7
CASSPRRVAGKYEQYF
TGTGCCAGCAGCCCGCGTAGGGTAGCGGGAAAGTACGAGCAGTACTTC
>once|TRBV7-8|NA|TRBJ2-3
CASSEGTDTQYF
TGTGCCAGCAGCGAGGGTACAGATACGCAGTATTTT
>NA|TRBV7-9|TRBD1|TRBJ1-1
CASRPRQGRTEAFF
TGTGCCAGCAGACCCCGACAGGGTCGGACTGAAGCTTTCTTT
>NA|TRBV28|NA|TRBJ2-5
CASSFPGSITQRETQYF
TGTGCCAGCAGTTTCCCCGGGAGCATTACCCAACGAGAGACCCAGTACTTC
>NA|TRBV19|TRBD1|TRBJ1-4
CASSPWTGDPNEKLFF
TGTGCCAGTAGTCCATGGACAGGGGATCCTAATGAAAAACTGTTTTTT
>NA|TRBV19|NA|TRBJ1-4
CASSRRDYEKLFF
TGTGCCAGTAGTAGGAGGGACTATGAAAAACTGTTTTTT
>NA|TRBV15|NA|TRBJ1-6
CATSRDPPRTRTYNSPLHF
TGTGCCACCAGCAGAGACCCCCCCAGGACAAGAACCTATAATTCACCCCTCCACTTT
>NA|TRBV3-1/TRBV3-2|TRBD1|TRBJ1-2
CASSHHRGSEGYTF
TGTGCCAGCAGCCATCACAGGGGTTCGGAAGGCTACACCTTC
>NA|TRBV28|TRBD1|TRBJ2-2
CASSFPTGGLGELFF
TGTGCCAGCAGTTTCCCGACAGGGGGCCTCGGGGAGCTGTTTTTT
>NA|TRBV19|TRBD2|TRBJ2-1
CASTAGTSGRASYNEQFF
TGTGCCAGTACCGCCGGGACTAGCGGGAGAGCATCCTACAATGAGCAGTTCTTC
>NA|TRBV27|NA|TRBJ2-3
CASSAQNTQYF
TGTGCCAGCAGTGCACAGAATACGCAGTATTTT
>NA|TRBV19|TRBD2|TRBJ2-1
CASSIQRESEQFF
TGTGCCAGTAGTATCCAGCGGGAGAGTGAGCAGTTCTTC
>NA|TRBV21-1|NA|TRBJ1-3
CASSYRGPSGNTIYF
TGTGCCAGCAGCTACAGGGGGCCCTCTGGAAACACCATATATTTT
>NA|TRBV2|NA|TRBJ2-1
CASDSPSFNEQFF
TGTGCCAGCGATTCGCCTAGCTTCAATGAGCAGTTCTTC
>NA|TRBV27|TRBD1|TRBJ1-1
CASSRTGPNTEAFF
TGTGCCAGCAGTAGGACAGGGCCGAACACTGAAGCTTTCTTT
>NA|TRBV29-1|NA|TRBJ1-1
CSSGGGENTEAFF
TGCAGCTCCGGGGGGGGTGAAAACACTGAAGCTTTCTTT
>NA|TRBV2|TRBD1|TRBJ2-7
CASRAGTGVKRPGYEQYF
TGTGCCAGCAGGGCCGGGACAGGGGTGAAGCGCCCGGGCTACGAGCAGTACTTC